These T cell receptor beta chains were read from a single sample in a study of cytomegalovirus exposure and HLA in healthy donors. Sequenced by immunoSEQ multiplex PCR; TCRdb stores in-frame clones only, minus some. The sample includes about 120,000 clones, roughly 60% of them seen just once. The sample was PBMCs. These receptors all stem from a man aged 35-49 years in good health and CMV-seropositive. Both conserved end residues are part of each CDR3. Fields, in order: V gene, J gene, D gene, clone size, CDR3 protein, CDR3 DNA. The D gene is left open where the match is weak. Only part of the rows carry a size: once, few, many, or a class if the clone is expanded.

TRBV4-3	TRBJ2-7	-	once	CASSQEVGEGTYEQYF	TGCGCCAGCAGCCAAGAAGTAGGGGAAGGAACCTACGAGCAGTACTTC
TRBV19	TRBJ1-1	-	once	CASSIDRGTEAFF	TGTGCCAGTAGTATAGACAGGGGCACTGAAGCTTTCTTT
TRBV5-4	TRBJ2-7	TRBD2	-	CASSPWSGSVYEQYF	TGTGCCAGCAGCCCATGGAGCGGGAGCGTCTACGAGCAGTACTTC
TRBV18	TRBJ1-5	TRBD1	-	CASSPGTGGNQPQHF	TGTGCCAGCTCTCCGGGGACAGGGGGCAATCAGCCCCAGCATTTT
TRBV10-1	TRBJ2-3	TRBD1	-	CASSELHAGTGGTDTQYF	TGCGCCAGCAGTGAGCTACATGCCGGGACAGGGGGCACAGATACGCAGTATTTT
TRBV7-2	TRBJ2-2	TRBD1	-	CASSQSMTGGATGELFF	TGTGCCAGCAGCCAAAGCATGACAGGGGGCGCGACCGGGGAGCTGTTTTTT
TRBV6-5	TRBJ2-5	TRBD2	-	CASSSLAGGTQYF	TGTGCCAGCAGTTCGCTAGCGGGGGGGACCCAGTACTTC
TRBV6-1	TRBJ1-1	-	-	CASSEAGSAREAFF	TGTGCCAGCAGTGAAGCTGGCAGCGCGCGTGAAGCTTTCTTT
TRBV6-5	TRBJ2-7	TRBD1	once	CASRGGTGISYEQYF	TGTGCCAGCAGGGGAGGGACAGGGATTTCCTACGAGCAGTACTTC
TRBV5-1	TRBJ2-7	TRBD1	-	CASSLGQGASYEQYF	TGCGCCAGCAGCTTGGGACAGGGGGCGTCCTACGAGCAGTACTTC
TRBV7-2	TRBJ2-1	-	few	CASSSQIGRGSYNEQFF	TGTGCCAGCAGCTCACAAATCGGGCGGGGTTCCTACAATGAGCAGTTCTTC
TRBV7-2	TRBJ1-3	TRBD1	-	CASSLVGTGTGTIYF	TGTGCCAGCAGCTTAGTGGGGACAGGGACTGGCACCATATATTTT
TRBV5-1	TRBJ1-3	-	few	CASSPQGHLSGNTIYF	TGCGCCAGCAGCCCCCAGGGACATCTCTCTGGAAACACCATATATTTT
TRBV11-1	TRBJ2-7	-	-	CASSLEGEGAYEQYF	TGTGCCAGCAGCTTAGAAGGCGAGGGGGCCTACGAGCAGTACTTC
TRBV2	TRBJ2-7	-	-	CASSDLVQGTEQYF	TGTGCCAGCAGTGACCTGGTACAGGGTACGGAGCAGTACTTC
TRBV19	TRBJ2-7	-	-	CASSWSGRSSYEQYF	TGTGCCAGTAGTTGGTCAGGGCGGAGCTCCTACGAGCAGTACTTC
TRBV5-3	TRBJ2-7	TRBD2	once	CARSPGAKRGVEQYF	TGTGCCAGAAGCCCGGGCGCTAAGCGGGGGGTTGAGCAGTACTTC
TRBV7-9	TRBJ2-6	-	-	CASSLVRGLGANVLTF	TGTGCCAGCAGCTTAGTACGCGGGCTCGGGGCCAACGTCCTGACTTTC
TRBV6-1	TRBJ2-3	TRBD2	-	CASQSWRGNTDTQYF	TGTGCCAGCCAATCATGGCGGGGGAACACAGATACGCAGTATTTT
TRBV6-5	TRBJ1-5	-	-	CASSYSGQFDQPQHF	TGTGCCAGCAGTTACTCAGGACAGTTCGATCAGCCCCAGCATTTT
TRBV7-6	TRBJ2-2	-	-	CASSLVSGNTGELFF	TGTGCCAGCAGCTTAGTTAGCGGGAACACCGGGGAGCTGTTTTTT
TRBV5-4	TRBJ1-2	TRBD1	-	CASTLAGGDYGYTF	TGTGCCAGCACCCTGGCAGGGGGAGACTATGGCTACACCTTC
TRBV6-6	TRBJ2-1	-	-	CASSYRLNSYNEQFF	TGTGCCAGCAGTTACCGACTAAACTCCTACAATGAGCAGTTCTTC
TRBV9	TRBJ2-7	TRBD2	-	CASSVGGRDPYEQYF	TGTGCCAGCAGCGTAGGCGGGAGGGACCCCTACGAGCAGTACTTC
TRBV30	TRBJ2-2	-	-	CAWNFQGYTGELFF	TGTGCCTGGAATTTTCAGGGGTACACCGGGGAGCTGTTTTTT
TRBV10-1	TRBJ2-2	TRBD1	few	CASSASWWGQGDTGELFF	TGCGCCAGCAGTGCTTCGTGGTGGGGACAGGGTGACACCGGGGAGCTGTTTTTT
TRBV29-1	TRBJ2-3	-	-	CSVAASSDYYTDTQYF	TGCAGCGTTGCAGCGTCCTCTGATTATTACACAGATACGCAGTATTTT
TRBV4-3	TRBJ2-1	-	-	CASSQDHGSSYNEQFF	TGCGCCAGCAGCCAAGATCACGGGAGCTCCTACAATGAGCAGTTCTTC
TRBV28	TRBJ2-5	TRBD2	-	CASSFRASGRAWGQETQYF	TGTGCCAGCAGTTTTCGGGCTAGCGGGAGGGCCTGGGGGCAAGAGACCCAGTACTTC
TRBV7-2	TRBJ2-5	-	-	CASSHDTMGANPQYF	TGTGCCAGCAGCCATGACACGATGGGTGCCAATCCCCAGTACTTC
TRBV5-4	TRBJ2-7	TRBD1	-	CASSLEQGKAPYYEQYF	TGTGCCAGCAGCTTGGAACAGGGGAAAGCCCCTTACTACGAGCAGTACTTC
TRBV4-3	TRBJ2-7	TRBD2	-	CASSQDFPVGGMNEQYF	TGCGCCAGCAGCCAAGACTTCCCGGTGGGAGGGATGAACGAGCAGTACTTC
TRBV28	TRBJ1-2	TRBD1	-	CASSRPYGQGGGYTF	TGTGCCAGCAGTCGACCCTACGGACAGGGGGGAGGCTACACCTTC
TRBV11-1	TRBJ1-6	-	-	CASSTQGLISPLHF	TGTGCCAGCAGTACGCAGGGTTTGATTTCACCCCTCCACTTT
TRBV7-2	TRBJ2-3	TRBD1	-	CASIYRGLDTQYF	TGTGCCAGCATCTACAGGGGTCTAGATACGCAGTATTTT
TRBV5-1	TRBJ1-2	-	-	CASSLVVGGSYGYTF	TGCGCCAGCAGCTTGGTCGTGGGGGGTAGCTATGGCTACACCTTC
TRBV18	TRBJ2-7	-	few	CASSRDQGEQYF	TGTGCCAGCTCGCGGGACCAGGGCGAGCAGTACTTC
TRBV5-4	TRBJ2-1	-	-	CASSLGGTSYNEQFF	TGTGCCAGCAGCTTGGGCGGGACGTCGTACAATGAGCAGTTCTTC
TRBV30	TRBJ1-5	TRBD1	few	CAWNEGRGYQPQHF	TGTGCCTGGAATGAGGGCAGGGGGTATCAGCCCCAGCATTTT
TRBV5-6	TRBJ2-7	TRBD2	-	CASSLVASGGSEQYF	TGTGCCAGCAGCTTGGTCGCTAGCGGGGGGTCCGAGCAGTACTTC
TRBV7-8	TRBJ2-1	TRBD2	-	CASSPLGGGLLDEQFF	TGTGCCAGCAGCCCCTTGGGGGGAGGGCTTCTGGATGAGCAGTTCTTC
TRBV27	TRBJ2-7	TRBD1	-	CASRSSGTDYYEQYF	TGTGCCAGCAGATCCTCCGGGACAGACTACTACGAGCAGTACTTC
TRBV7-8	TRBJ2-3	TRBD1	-	CASSLARGTGGGYSADTQYF	TGTGCCAGCAGCTTAGCCCGAGGGACAGGGGGTGGGTATAGCGCAGATACGCAGTATTTT
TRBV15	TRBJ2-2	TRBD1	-	CATSRFGQGRGGELFF	TGTGCCACCAGCAGATTCGGACAGGGGCGAGGGGGGGAGCTGTTTTTT
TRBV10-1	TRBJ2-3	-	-	CASRGRDLSTDTQYF	TGCGCCAGCAGAGGCCGGGATCTAAGCACAGATACGCAGTATTTT
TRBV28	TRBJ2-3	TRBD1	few	CASQGAGPADTQYF	TGTGCCAGCCAGGGGGCGGGGCCCGCAGATACGCAGTATTTT
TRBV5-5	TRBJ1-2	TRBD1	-	CASSLFPDRGIVYGYTF	TGTGCCAGCAGCTTGTTCCCGGACAGGGGTATAGTGTACGGCTACACCTTC
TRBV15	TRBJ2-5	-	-	CATSRDPELALQETQYF	TGTGCCACCAGCAGAGATCCAGAACTAGCCCTCCAAGAGACCCAGTACTTC
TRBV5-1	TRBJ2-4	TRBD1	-	CASSSTGGFDIQYF	TGCGCCAGCAGCTCGACAGGGGGGTTTGACATTCAGTACTTC
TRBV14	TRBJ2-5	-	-	CASSQGTTARTQYF	TGTGCCAGCAGCCAAGGGACTACCGCCAGGACCCAGTACTTC
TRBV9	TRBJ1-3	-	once	CASSVDSSRLLGNTIYF	TGTGCCAGCAGCGTAGATAGCAGCCGGTTACTTGGAAACACCATATATTTT
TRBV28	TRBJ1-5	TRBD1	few	CASNSGQNQPQHF	TGTGCCAGCAATTCGGGACAGAATCAGCCCCAGCATTTT
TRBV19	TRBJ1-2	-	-	CASSPGQLIYGYTF	TGTGCCAGCAGCCCCGGACAGCTTATCTATGGCTACACCTTC
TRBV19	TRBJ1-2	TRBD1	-	CASRNGQGLYGYTF	TGTGCCAGTCGGAACGGACAGGGTCTCTATGGCTACACCTTC
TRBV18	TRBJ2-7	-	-	CASSFGSAYEQYF	TGTGCCAGCTCATTCGGGTCAGCCTACGAGCAGTACTTC
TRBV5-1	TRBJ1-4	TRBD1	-	CASSFSGGTNEKLFF	TGCGCCAGCAGCTTCTCAGGGGGAACTAATGAAAAACTGTTTTTT